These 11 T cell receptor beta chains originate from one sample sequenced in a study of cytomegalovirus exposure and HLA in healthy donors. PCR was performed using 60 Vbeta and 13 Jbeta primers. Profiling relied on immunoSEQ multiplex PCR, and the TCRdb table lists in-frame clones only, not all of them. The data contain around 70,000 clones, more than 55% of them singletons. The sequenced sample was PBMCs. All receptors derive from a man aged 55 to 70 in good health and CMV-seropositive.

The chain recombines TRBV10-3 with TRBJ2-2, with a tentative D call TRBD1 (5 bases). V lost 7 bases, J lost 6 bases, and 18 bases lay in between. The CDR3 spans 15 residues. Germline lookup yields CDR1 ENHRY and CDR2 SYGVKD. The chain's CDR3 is CAITGNRLQAGELFF. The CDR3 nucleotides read TGTGCCATCACAGGAAACAGGTTGCAGGCCGGGGAGCTGTTTTTT.

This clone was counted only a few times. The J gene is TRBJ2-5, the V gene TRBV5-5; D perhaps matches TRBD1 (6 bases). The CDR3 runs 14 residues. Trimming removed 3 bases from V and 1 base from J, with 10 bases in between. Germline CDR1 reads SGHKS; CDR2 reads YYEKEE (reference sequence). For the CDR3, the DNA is TGTGCCAGCAGCTCTCCGGACAGCCAAGAGACCCAGTACTTC. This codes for CASSSPDSQETQYF.

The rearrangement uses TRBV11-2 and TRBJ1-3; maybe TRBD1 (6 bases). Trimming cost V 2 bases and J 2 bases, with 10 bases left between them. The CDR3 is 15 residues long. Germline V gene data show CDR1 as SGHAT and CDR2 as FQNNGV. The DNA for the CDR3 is TGTGCCAGCAGCTTACTCGGGGGGCCTGGAAACACCATATATTTT. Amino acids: CASSLLGGPGNTIYF.

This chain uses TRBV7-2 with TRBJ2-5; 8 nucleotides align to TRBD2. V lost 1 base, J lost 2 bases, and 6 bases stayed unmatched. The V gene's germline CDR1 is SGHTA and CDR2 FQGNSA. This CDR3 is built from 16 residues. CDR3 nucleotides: TGTGCCAGCAGCTTAGGACCCAGCGGGGGACAAGAGACCCAGTACTTC. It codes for CASSLGPSGGQETQYF.

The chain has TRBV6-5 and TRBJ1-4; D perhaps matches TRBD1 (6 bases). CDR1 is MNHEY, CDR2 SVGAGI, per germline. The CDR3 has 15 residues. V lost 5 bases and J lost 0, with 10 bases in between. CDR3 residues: CASSLRGATNEKLFF. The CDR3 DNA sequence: TGTGCCAGCAGTCTCAGGGGTGCAACTAATGAAAAACTGTTTTTT.

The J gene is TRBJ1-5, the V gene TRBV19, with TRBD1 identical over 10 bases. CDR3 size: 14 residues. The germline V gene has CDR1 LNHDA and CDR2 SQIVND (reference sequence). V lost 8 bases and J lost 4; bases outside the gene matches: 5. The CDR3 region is CASVPGQGNQPQHF. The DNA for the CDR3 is TGTGCCAGTGTACCGGGACAGGGGAATCAGCCCCAGCATTTT.

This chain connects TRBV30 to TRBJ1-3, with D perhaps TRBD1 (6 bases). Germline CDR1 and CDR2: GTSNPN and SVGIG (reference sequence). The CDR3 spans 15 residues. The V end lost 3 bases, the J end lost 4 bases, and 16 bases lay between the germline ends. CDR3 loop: CAWRGRGAWGNTIYF. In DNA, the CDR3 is TGTGCCTGGAGGGGTCGGGGGGCATGGGGAAACACCATATATTTT. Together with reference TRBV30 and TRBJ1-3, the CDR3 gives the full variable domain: SQTIHQWPATLVQPVGSPLSLECTVEGTSNPNLYWYRQAAGRGLQLLFYSVGIGQISSEVPQNLSASRPQDRQFILSSKKLLLSDSGFYLCAWRGRGAWGNTIYFGEGSWLTVV.

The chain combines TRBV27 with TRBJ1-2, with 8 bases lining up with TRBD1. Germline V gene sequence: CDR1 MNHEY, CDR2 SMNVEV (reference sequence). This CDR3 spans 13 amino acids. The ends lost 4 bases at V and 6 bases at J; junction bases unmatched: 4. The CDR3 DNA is TGTGCCAGCAGTTCACAGGGGGGACATGGCTACACCTTC. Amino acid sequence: CASSSQGGHGYTF.

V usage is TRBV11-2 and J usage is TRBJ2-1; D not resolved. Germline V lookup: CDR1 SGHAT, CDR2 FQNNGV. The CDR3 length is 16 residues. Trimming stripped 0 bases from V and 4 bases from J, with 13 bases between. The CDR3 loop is CASSLDYLDRYNEQFF. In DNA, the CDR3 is TGTGCCAGCAGCTTAGATTACCTAGATCGATACAATGAGCAGTTCTTC.

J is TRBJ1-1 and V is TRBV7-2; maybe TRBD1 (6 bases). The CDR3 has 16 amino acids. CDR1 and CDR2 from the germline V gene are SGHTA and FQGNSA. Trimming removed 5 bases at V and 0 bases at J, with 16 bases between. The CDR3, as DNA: TGTGCCAGCAGCACGCACAGGGTTACGTTGAACACTGAAGCTTTCTTT. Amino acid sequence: CASSTHRVTLNTEAFF.

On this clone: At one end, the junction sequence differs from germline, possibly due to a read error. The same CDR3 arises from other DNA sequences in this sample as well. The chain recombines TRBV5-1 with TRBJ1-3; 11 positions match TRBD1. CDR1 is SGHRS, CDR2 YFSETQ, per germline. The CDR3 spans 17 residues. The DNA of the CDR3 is TGCGCCAGCAGCTTCCCGGGACAGGGGGATTTTGGAAACACTATATATTTT. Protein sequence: CASSFPGQGDFGNTIYF.